The present TCR beta chain was sequenced within a study of blood T cell repertoires in COVID-19. On the study more broadly: From the United States, Italy and Spain came samples of acute and convalescent COVID-19. Sources were T cells, B-cell-depleted T cells, or PBMCs; the material itself was cDNA or gDNA.

Original data processing: From reference gene primer amplification, estimates of nucleated cell counts were derived. Assay used: immunoSEQ multiplex PCR; TCRdb lists only in-frame clones, some missing. V and J calls and clone size are copied from that table; D and trimming were computed from the DNA. The table shows approximately 150,000 clones, with approximately 84% occurring only once. Trimming removed 9 bases from V and 0 bases from J; junction bases left unmatched: 5. Germline V gene sequence: CDR1 WNHNN, CDR2 SYGVQD (reference sequence). This CDR3 has 13 amino acids. The material sequenced was peripheral blood. This TCR was recovered from a man between 65 and 85 years old with acute or convalescent COVID-19. This sequence joins TRBV10-1 and TRBJ2-7; 7 bases map to TRBD1. The CDR3 is CASPGQISYEQYF. The CDR3 DNA follows: TGCGCCAGTCCGGGACAGATCTCCTACGAGCAGTACTTC.